A selection of T cell receptor beta chains follows, all from one sample in a study of blood T cells in healthy people across ages. TCRdb called the 5' RACE reads again in MiXCR, with one record for every CDR3 protein. The sample has about 780,000 distinct CDR3 sequences, roughly 24% seen once. The same specimen was also included in a second study, on T cells of mothers and their children.

Material: blood. All receptors come from a boy younger than 18 in good health. CDR3s include the opening cysteine and the closing phenylalanine or tryptophan. The order of the fields is D gene, V gene, CDR3 length, J gene, CDR3 protein. D genes are given only for firm matches.

.	TRBV5-1	15	TRBJ2-1	CASSPGTDLGSEQFF
.	TRBV10-2	14	TRBJ1-2	CASSAATARDGYTF
TRBD2	TRBV5-1	18	TRBJ2-5	CASSWGTSGGPYQETQYF
.	TRBV28	16	.	CASSQEGETASYEQYF
.	TRBV28	16	TRBJ1-2	CASRKPRRDWAYGYTF
TRBD2	TRBV30	14	TRBJ2-3	CAWRNSGGTDTQYF
.	TRBV5-1	16	TRBJ1-1	CASSLRLQTGNTEAFF
.	TRBV6-2/TRBV6-3	12	TRBJ2-2	CASSRPQGELFF
TRBD1	TRBV5-1	16	TRBJ2-5	CASSLVDRELQETQYF
.	TRBV15	13	TRBJ1-4	CATSLRSEEKLFF
.	TRBV5-5	15	TRBJ1-5	CASSYTGNSNQPQHF
TRBD1	TRBV20-1	11	TRBJ1-2	CSTRGLDGYTF
.	TRBV12-3/TRBV12-4	15	TRBJ1-4	CASSFGGPTNEKLFF
.	TRBV5-6	15	TRBJ1-4	CASSSDGGTNEKLFF
.	TRBV12-3/TRBV12-4	13	TRBJ2-2	CASKQGGTGELFF
TRBD2	TRBV2	14	TRBJ2-5	CASSPRGGAETQYF
.	TRBV15	13	.	CATSRDVGYEQYF
TRBD1	TRBV4-1	15	TRBJ1-2	CASSPRDRGPFGYTF
.	TRBV15	15	TRBJ2-4	CATSTDRPGKNIQYF
.	TRBV5-1	14	TRBJ1-1	CASSPDILRAEAFF
TRBD1	TRBV7-9	18	TRBJ2-5	CASSKRDRGIGVQETQYF
.	TRBV7-3	15	TRBJ2-2	CASKSGDIETGELFF
TRBD2	TRBV7-2	16	TRBJ2-3	CASSLLAGGSGDTQYF
.	TRBV5-5	16	TRBJ2-2	CASSLVRTDNTGELFF